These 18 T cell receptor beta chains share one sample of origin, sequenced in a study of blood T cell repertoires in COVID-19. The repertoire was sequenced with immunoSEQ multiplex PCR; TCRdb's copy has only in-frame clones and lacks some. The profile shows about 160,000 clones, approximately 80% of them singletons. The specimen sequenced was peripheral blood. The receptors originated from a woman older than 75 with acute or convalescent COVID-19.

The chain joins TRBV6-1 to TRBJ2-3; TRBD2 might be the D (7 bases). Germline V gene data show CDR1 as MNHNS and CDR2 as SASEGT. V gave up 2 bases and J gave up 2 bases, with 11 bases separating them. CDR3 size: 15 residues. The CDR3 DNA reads TGTGCCAGCAGTGAACCCGCGGGGGCCACAGATACGCAGTATTTT. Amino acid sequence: CASSEPAGATDTQYF.

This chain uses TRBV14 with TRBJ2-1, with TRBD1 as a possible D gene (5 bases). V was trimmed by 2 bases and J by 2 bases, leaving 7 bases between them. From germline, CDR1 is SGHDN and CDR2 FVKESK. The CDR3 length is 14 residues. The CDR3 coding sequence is TGTGCCAGCAGCCAACAGACAGCCTACAATGAGCAGTTCTTC. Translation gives CASSQQTAYNEQFF.

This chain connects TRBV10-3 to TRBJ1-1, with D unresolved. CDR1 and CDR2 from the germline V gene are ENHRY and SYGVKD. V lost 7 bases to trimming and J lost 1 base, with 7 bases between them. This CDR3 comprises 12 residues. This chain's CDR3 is CAITGENTEAFF. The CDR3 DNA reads TGTGCCATCACGGGAGAGAACACTGAAGCTTTCTTT.

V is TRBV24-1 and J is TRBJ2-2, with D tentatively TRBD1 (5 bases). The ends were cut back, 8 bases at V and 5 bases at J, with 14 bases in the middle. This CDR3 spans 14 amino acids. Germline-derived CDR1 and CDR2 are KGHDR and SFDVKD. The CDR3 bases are TGTGCCACCATGAATCAGGGCGGTACCGGGGAGCTGTTTTTT. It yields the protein CATMNQGGTGELFF.

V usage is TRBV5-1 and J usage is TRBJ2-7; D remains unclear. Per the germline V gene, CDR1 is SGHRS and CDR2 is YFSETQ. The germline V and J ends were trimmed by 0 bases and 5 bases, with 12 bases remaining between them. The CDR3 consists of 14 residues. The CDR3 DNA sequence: TGCGCCAGCAGCTTGGATCCGATCCCAGACGAGCAGTACTTC. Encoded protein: CASSLDPIPDEQYF.

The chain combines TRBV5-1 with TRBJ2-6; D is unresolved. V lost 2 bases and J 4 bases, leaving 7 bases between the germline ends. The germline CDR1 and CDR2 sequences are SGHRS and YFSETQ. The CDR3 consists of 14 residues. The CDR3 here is CASSFSTGANVLTF. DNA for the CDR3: TGCGCCAGCAGCTTCTCTACCGGGGCCAACGTCCTGACTTTC.

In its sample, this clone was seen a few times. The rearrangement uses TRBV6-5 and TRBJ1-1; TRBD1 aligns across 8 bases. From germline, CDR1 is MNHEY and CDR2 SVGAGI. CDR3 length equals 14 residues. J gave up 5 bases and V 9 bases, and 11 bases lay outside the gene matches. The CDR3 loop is CASFVDRVGTEAFF. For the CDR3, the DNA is TGTGCCAGTTTCGTGGACAGGGTGGGTACTGAAGCTTTCTTT.

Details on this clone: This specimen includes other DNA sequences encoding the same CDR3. As DNA, the CDR3 is TGTGCCAGCAGTTATCGACAGCACACCGGGGAGCTGTTTTTT. Protein: CASSYRQHTGELFF. The rearrangement uses TRBV6-5 and TRBJ2-2, with D possibly matching TRBD1 (5 bases). The germline gives CDR1 MNHEY, CDR2 SVGAGI. Deletions cut 3 bases from V and 3 bases from J, with 8 bases between. The CDR3 extends over 14 amino acids.

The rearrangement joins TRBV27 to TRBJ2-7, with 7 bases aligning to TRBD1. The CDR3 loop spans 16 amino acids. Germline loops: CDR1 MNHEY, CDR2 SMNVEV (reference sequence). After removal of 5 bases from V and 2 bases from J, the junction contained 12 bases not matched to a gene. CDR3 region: CASSTPPGGTPYEQYF. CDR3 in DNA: TGTGCCAGCAGTACCCCCCCAGGGGGTACCCCCTACGAGCAGTACTTC.

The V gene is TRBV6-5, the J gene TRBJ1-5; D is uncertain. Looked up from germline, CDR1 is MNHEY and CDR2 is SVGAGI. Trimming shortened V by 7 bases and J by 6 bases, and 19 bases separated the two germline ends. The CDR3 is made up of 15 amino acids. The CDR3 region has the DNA TGTGCCAGCACCCTGCAGGTGCTAGCTTTTCAGCCCCAGCATTTT. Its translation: CASTLQVLAFQPQHF.

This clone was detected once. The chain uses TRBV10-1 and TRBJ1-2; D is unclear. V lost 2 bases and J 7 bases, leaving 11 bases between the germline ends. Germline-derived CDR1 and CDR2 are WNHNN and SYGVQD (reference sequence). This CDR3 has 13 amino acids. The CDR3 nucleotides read TGCGCCAGCAGTGAGCGTCCCATCGGTGGCTACACCTTC. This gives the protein CASSERPIGGYTF.

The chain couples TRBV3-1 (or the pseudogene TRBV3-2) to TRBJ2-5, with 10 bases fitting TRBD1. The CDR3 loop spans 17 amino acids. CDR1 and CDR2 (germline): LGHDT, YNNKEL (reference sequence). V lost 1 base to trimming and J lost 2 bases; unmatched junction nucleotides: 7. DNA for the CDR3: TGTGCCAGCAGCCAAGGCTACTCGGACAGGGGGCAAGAGACCCAGTACTTC. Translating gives CASSQGYSDRGQETQYF.

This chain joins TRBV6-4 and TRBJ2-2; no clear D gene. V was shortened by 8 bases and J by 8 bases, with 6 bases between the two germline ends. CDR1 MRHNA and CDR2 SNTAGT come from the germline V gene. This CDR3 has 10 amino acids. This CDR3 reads CASLPGELFF. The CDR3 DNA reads TGTGCCAGCCTCCCTGGGGAGCTGTTTTTT.

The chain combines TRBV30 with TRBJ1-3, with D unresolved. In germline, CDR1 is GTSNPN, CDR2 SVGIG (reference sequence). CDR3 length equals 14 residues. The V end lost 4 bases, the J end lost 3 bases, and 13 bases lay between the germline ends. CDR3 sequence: CAWTAGSLGNTIYF. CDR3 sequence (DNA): TGTGCCTGGACGGCGGGGTCCCTTGGAAACACCATATATTTT.

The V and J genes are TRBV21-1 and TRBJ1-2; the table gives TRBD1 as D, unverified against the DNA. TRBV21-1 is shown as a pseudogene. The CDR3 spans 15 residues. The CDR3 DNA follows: TGTGCCAGCAGCACCACCTGGGACAGGACGGCTGGCTACACCTTC. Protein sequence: CASSTTWDRTAGYTF.

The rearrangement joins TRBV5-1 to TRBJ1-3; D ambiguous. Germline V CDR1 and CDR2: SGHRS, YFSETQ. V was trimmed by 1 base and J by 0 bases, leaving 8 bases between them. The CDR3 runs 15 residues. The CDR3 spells CASSLNGGSGNTIYF. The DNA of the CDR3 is TGCGCCAGCAGCTTGAACGGAGGCTCTGGAAACACCATATATTTT.

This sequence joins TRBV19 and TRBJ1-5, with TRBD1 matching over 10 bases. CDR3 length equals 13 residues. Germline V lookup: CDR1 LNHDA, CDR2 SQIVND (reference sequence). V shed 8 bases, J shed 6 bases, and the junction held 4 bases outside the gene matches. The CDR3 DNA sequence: TGTGCCAGTCGAGACAGGGGGCGTCAGCCCCAGCATTTT. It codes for CASRDRGRQPQHF.

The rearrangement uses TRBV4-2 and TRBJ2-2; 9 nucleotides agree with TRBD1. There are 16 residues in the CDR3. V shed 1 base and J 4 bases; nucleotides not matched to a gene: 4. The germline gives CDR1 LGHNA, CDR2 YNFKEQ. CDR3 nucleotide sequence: TGTGCCAGCAGCCAAGGCGGACAGGGGTCCACCGGGGAGCTGTTTTTT. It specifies CASSQGGQGSTGELFF.